The 21 T cell receptor beta chains in this list originate from one sample, sequenced in a study of Graves' ophthalmopathy and Graves' hyperthyroidism. Amplification from RNA transcripts yielded the TCR beta CDR3 regions. RT-PCR in the first round used HTBI primers; a second-round multiplex PCR followed. TCRdb reprocessed the multiplex PCR reads with MiXCR, giving one entry per CDR3 protein. Of 620,000 or so distinct CDR3 sequences in the sample, roughly 20% are singletons; the top ten hold more than 5.5%. The sequenced sample consisted of peripheral blood. These receptors all stem from a woman younger than 35 with stable Graves' hyperthyroidism. Some clones in this sample may be carry-over from other donors' samples.

This clonotype appeared many times. This chain links TRBV29-1 with TRBJ2-7, with a tentative D call TRBD1 (5 bases). Per the germline V gene, CDR1 is SQVTM and CDR2 is ANQGSEA. The CDR3 totals 13 residues. Deletions cut 0 bases from V and 7 bases from J, with 13 bases between. Here the CDR3 DNA reads TGCAGCGTTGAAGATCCCCTGGACAAAGAGCAGTACTTC. Encoded protein: CSVEDPLDKEQYF.

At least ten counts were recorded for this clonotype. The chain is built from TRBV7-2 and TRBJ1-2; 7 bases map to TRBD1. Per the germline V gene, CDR1 is SGHTA and CDR2 is FQGNSA. The ends lost 5 bases at V and 6 bases at J; junction bases unmatched: 6. This CDR3 contains 13 residues. CDR3: CASSRTGPNGYTF. In nucleotides, the CDR3 is TGTGCCAGCAGCCGGACAGGTCCAAATGGCTACACCTTC.

This clonotype was counted many times. V is TRBV29-1 and J is TRBJ1-1; perhaps TRBD1 as D (5 bases). V lost 4 bases to trimming and J lost 4 bases, with 13 bases between them. CDR1 SQVTM and CDR2 ANQGSEA come from the germline V gene. The length of the CDR3 is 13 residues. The DNA for the CDR3 is TGCAGCGTTGGTGACAGCCCGGGCACTGAAGCTTTCTTT. Translated: CSVGDSPGTEAFF.

Only a few counts were recorded for this clonotype. J is TRBJ2-7 and V is TRBV7-9, with 9 bases identical to TRBD1. CDR3 length: 14 amino acids. With 5 bases clipped from V and 3 bases from J, the junction kept 5 bases outside the gene matches. Germline CDR1 is SEHNR and CDR2 is FQNEAQ (reference sequence). The CDR3 reads CASSRDRGIYEQYF. CDR3 sequence (DNA): TGTGCCAGCAGCCGAGACAGGGGGATCTACGAGCAGTACTTC.

This clonotype showed up many times. The chain combines TRBV28 with TRBJ2-7; D might be TRBD1 (6 bases). V was cut by 2 bases and J by 2 bases, with 19 bases left in between. The germline V gene encodes CDR1 MDHEN and CDR2 SYDVKM. This CDR3 has 17 amino acids. The CDR3 nucleotides read TGTGCCAGCAGTTTAGGATCGGTGGGCAGGGGTACCTACGAGCAGTACTTC. This codes for CASSLGSVGRGTYEQYF.

In this sample, this clonotype turned up many times. The chain combines TRBV29-1 with TRBJ1-2; D remains unclear. Per germline, CDR1 SQVTM and CDR2 ANQGSEA. The CDR3 has 12 residues. V was trimmed by 3 bases and J by 2 bases, leaving 7 bases between them. The CDR3 protein is CSVEGRNYGYTF. The CDR3, as DNA: TGCAGCGTTGAGGGCAGGAACTATGGCTACACCTTC.

Ten or more counts support this clonotype. V is TRBV28 and J is TRBJ1-1; D unresolved. The V end lost 5 bases, the J end lost 10 bases, and 20 bases lay between the germline ends. The V gene's germline CDR1 is MDHEN and CDR2 SYDVKM. The CDR3 is 14 amino acids. The CDR3 DNA reads TGTGCCAGCAGTCCCCGGGCCCCAAGCCCCCGAGCTTTCTTT. Its translation: CASSPRAPSPRAFF.

The V call is TRBV6-5, the J call TRBJ1-1; D call uncertain. V lost 0 bases and J 0 bases, leaving 11 bases between the germline ends. Germline values: CDR1 MNHEY, CDR2 SVGAGI. The CDR3 sequence is 16 residues long. In nucleotides, the CDR3 is TGTGCCAGCAGTTACTCCCAAGACTCCATGAACACTGAAGCTTTCTTT. This gives the protein CASSYSQDSMNTEAFF.

Regarding this clonotype: Its ends do not fully match the called genes, so a read error is possible. The CDR3: CASSYVPSSQPQHF. The CDR3 coding sequence is TGTGCCAGCAGTTATGTCCCAAGCAGTCAGCCCCAGCATTTT. The gene calls are TRBV6-5 and TRBJ1-5; D is ambiguous. CDR1 and CDR2 (germline): MNHEY, SVGAGI. This CDR3 has 14 residues.

Worth noting for this clonotype: The junction does not match germline at one end; this may be a read error. The CDR3 nucleotides read TGTGCCCGGAGTAGGGACACCGGGGAGCTGTTTTTT. Its translation: CARSRDTGELFF. The chain employs TRBV30 and TRBJ2-2, with D unresolved. Per the germline V gene, CDR1 is GTSNPN and CDR2 is SVGIG (reference sequence). The CDR3 is 12 residues long.

The V gene is TRBV11-1, the J gene TRBJ1-2, with TRBD1 as a possible D gene (6 bases). Germline V gene data show CDR1 as SGHAT and CDR2 as FQDESV (reference sequence). V was pared by 5 bases and J by 7 bases, with 26 bases between. This CDR3 comprises 17 residues. CDR3 DNA: TGTGCCAGCAGCCTAAGAGCAGGACAGCGCCTACGGGGTGGCTACACCTTC. Protein sequence: CASSLRAGQRLRGGYTF.

This clonotype showed up many times. The gene calls are TRBV28 and TRBJ2-2; maybe TRBD2 (6 bases). Germline V CDR1 and CDR2: MDHEN, SYDVKM. V lost 4 bases and J lost 6, with 15 bases in between. This CDR3 has 15 amino acids. CDR3 bases: TGTGCCAGCAGTTCGTGGGGGAGGCAACCCGGGGAGCTGTTTTTT. Translated, it gives CASSSWGRQPGELFF. Supplemented by reference TRBV28 and TRBJ2-2, the full variable domain reads DVKVTQSSRYLVKRTGEKVFLECVQDMDHENMFWYRQDPGLGLRLIYFSYDVKMKEKGDIPEGYSVSREKKERFSLILESASTNQTSMYLCASSSWGRQPGELFFGEGSRLTVL.

In this sample, this clonotype turned up once. One base away lies a much larger clone, so this may be a sequencing read error. The chain recombines TRBV4-1 with TRBJ1-1; D is perhaps TRBD1 (6 bases). Germline assignment: CDR1 MGHRA and CDR2 YSYEKL. The CDR3 totals 15 residues. CDR3 nucleotides: TGCGCCATCAGCCCAAGCCGGGGGGCAGTTACTGAAGCTTTCTTT. Encoded protein: CAISPSRGAVTEAFF.

In its sample, this clonotype was seen a few times. The J gene is TRBJ2-2, the V gene TRBV18, with D unresolved. This CDR3 has 16 amino acids. Between the trimmed V and J ends, which lost 1 base and 0 bases, there was a span of 9 bases. Germline V lookup: CDR1 KGHSH, CDR2 LQKENI. The CDR3 loop is CASSPQGPANTGELFF. The CDR3 DNA reads TGTGCCAGCTCACCACAGGGCCCCGCGAACACCGGGGAGCTGTTTTTT. The entire variable domain, with the rest obtained from reference TRBV18 and TRBJ2-2, is as follows: NAGVMQNPRHLVRRRGQEARLRCSPMKGHSHVYWYRQLPEEGLKFMVYLQKENIIDESGMPKERFSAEFPKEGPSILRIQQVVRGDSAAYFCASSPQGPANTGELFFGEGSRLTVL.

A remark on this clonotype: Given a much more abundant clone one base away, this may be a read error. As the CDR3 is not closed by the conserved phenylalanine or tryptophan, this likely results from a read error. V usage is TRBV7-2 and J usage is TRBJ1-5; D ambiguous. CDR1 SGHTA and CDR2 FQGNSA come from the germline V gene. The V end was cut by 1 base, the J end by 1 base, with 11 bases between. The CDR3 consists of 16 residues. The CDR3 protein is CASSLGSFNSNQPQHL. As DNA, the CDR3 is TGTGCCAGCAGCTTAGGCTCGTTCAACAGCAATCAGCCCCAGCATTTG.

Of note for this clonotype: Since a much larger clone is just one base distant, this may be a read error. The chain carries TRBV24-1 and TRBJ1-1, with unresolved D. This CDR3 region has 11 residues. CDR1 and CDR2 from the germline V gene are KGHDR and SFDVKD. Trimming pared 0 bases from V and 11 bases from J, leaving 6 bases between. CDR3 in amino acids: CATSDLRTAFF. The CDR3 nucleotides are TGTGCCACCAGTGATTTGCGGACGGCTTTCTTT.

This clonotype was counted ten times or more. J is TRBJ1-2 and V is TRBV6-5, with D unresolved. The V gene lost 6 bases and the J gene lost 4 bases, with 6 bases spanning the gap. CDR3 length: 11 residues. Germline CDR1 MNHEY, CDR2 SVGAGI. CDR3 nucleotide sequence: TGTGCCAGCAGGGCATCCTATGGCTACACCTTC. Translated: CASRASYGYTF.

This clonotype was recorded many times. The CDR3 here is CASNEGSFYEQYF. Here the CDR3 DNA reads TGTGCCAGCAACGAGGGTTCTTTCTACGAGCAGTACTTC. The chain couples TRBV2 to TRBJ2-7, with D possibly TRBD2 on 5 matching bases. The CDR3 spans 13 residues. Trimming cost V 7 bases and J 3 bases, with 13 bases left between them. Germline lookup yields CDR1 SNHLY and CDR2 FYNNEI.

This clonotype was counted at least ten times. The chain has TRBV7-9 and TRBJ1-2; D call uncertain. V was trimmed by 1 base and J by 4 bases, leaving 4 bases between them. The CDR3 is made up of 12 amino acids. Germline-derived CDR1 and CDR2 are SEHNR and FQNEAQ (reference sequence). The CDR3 DNA reads as TGTGCCAGCAGCTTAGAGATCTATGGCTACACCTTC. Translated, it gives CASSLEIYGYTF. The whole variable domain, filled in from reference TRBV7-9 and TRBJ1-2, reads DTGVSQNPRHKITKRGQNVTFRCDPISEHNRLYWYRQTLGQGPEFLTYFQNEAQLEKSRLLSDRFSAERPKGSFSTLEIQRTEQGDSAMYLCASSLEIYGYTFGSGTRLTVV.

Concerning this clonotype: This sequence may be a read error, since a much larger clone differs from it by one base. This chain connects TRBV29-1 to TRBJ2-7; 9 positions match TRBD1. The CDR3 has 12 residues. Germline CDR1 reads SQVTM; CDR2 reads ANQGSEA. Trimming took 5 bases from V and 6 from J; bases not matched to a gene: 5. The CDR3 DNA reads TGCAGCGTTACAGGGGGCTGGAGCGAGCAGTACGTC. It is translated as CSVTGGWSEQYV.

This clonotype was recorded many times. The rearrangement joins TRBV7-9 to TRBJ1-1; D gene ambiguous. CDR3 length: 13 amino acids. V was cut by 1 base and J by 6 bases, with 9 bases left in between. Germline CDR1 SEHNR, CDR2 FQNEAQ (reference sequence). The CDR3 is CASSLGSFAEAFF. Written as DNA, the CDR3 is TGTGCCAGCAGCTTAGGCAGTTTCGCTGAAGCTTTCTTT.